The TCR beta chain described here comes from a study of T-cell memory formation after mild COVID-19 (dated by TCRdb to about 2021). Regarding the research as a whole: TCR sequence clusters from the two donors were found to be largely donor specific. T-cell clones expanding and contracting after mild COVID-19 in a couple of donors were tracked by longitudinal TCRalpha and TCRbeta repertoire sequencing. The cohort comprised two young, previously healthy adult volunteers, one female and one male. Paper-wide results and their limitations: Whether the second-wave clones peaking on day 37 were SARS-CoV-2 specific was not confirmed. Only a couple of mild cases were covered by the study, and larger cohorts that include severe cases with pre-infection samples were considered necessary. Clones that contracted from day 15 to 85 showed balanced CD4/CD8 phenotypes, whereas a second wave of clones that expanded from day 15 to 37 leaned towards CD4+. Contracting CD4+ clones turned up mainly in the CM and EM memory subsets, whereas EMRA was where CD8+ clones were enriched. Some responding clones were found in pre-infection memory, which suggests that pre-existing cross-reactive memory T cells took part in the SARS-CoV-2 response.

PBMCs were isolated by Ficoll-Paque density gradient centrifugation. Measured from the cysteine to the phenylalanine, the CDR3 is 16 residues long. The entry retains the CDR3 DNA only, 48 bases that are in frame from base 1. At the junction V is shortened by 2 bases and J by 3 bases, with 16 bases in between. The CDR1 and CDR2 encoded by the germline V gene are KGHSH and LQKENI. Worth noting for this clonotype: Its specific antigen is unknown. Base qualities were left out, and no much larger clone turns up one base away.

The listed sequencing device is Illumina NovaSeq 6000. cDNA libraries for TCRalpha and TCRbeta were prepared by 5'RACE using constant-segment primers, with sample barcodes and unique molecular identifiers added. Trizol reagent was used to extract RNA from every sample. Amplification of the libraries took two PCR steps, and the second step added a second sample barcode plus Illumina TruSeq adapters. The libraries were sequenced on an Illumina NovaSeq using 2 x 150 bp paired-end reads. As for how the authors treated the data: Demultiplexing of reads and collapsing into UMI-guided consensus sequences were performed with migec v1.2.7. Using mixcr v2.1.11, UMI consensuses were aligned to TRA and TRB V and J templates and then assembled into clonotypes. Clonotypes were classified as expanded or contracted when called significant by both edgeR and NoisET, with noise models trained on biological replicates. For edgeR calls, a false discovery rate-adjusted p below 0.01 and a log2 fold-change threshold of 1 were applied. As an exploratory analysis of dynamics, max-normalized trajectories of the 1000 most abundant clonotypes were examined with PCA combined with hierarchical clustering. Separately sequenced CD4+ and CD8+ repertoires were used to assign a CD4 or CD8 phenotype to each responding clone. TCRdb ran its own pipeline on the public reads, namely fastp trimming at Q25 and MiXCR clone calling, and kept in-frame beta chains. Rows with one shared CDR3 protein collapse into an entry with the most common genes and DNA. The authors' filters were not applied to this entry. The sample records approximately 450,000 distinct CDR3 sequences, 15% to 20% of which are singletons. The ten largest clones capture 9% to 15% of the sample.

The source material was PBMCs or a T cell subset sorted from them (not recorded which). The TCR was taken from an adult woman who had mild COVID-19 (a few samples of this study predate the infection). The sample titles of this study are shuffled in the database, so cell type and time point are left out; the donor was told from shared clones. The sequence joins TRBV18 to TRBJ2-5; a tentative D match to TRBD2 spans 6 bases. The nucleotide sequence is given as TGTGCCAGCTCACCAGAAAGGGGTGGACTAAAAGAGACCCAGTACTTC. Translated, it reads CASSPERGGLKETQYF.